This TCR beta chain stems from a study of Graves' ophthalmopathy and Graves' hyperthyroidism. Germline loops: CDR1 DFQATT, CDR2 SNEGSKA (reference sequence). The CDR3 loop spans 13 amino acids. Deletions cut 3 bases from V and 3 bases from J, with 11 bases between. The starting material, about 9.5 ml of fresh peripheral blood, provided the PBMCs. Concerning this clonotype itself: The antigen remains undetermined. A much larger clone lies one base from this, so it may be a read error.

Amplification from RNA transcripts yielded the TCR beta CDR3 regions. The workflow started with a first-round RT-PCR run with HTBI primers and then moved on to a second-round multiplex PCR. TCRdb analysed the multiplex PCR reads with MiXCR anew, one entry per CDR3 protein. The repertoire holds about 740,000 distinct CDR3 sequences, with roughly 40% as singletons. Findings and limits, study-wide: Most thyroid-expanded clonotypes exceeding 0.001 frequency were also found in blood.

Sample: peripheral blood. The V gene is TRBV20-1, the J gene TRBJ1-1, with D possibly TRBD1 on 5 matching bases. The sequence derives from an adult man with Graves' ophthalmopathy. As DNA, the CDR3 is TGCAGTGCTAGGGGACGGGTGCACACTGAAGCTTTCTTT. Amino acid sequence: CSARGRVHTEAFF.